A selection of T cell receptor beta chains follows, all from one sample in a study of T cell responses to AZD1222 COVID-19 vaccine. Generated by immunoSEQ multiplex PCR, the TCRdb table keeps only in-frame clones and is missing some. Of tens of thousands of clones in the sample, 80% to 90% were seen once. The specimen was peripheral blood, collected on day 0 of AZD1222 vaccination. The source of these receptors is an adult in good health. CDR3s include the opening cysteine and the closing phenylalanine or tryptophan. The order of the fields is V gene, J gene, D gene, clone size, CDR3 protein, CDR3 DNA. D genes are given only for firm matches. Clone sizes are given selectively: once, few, many, or a class where the clone is expanded.

V gene: TRBV7-9
J gene: TRBJ1-2
D gene: -
clone size: once
CDR3 protein: CASSLGDGHYGYTF
CDR3 DNA: TGTGCCAGCAGCTTGGGAGACGGCCACTATGGCTACACCTTC

V gene: TRBV28
J gene: TRBJ2-4
D gene: -
clone size: -
CDR3 protein: CASSLLGSAKNIQYF
CDR3 DNA: TGTGCCAGCAGTTTACTTGGTTCCGCCAAAAACATTCAGTACTTC

V gene: TRBV11-2
J gene: TRBJ2-7
D gene: TRBD2
clone size: -
CDR3 protein: CASSLDLLAESSYEQYF
CDR3 DNA: TGTGCCAGCAGCTTAGATTTACTAGCGGAGAGCTCCTACGAGCAGTACTTC

V gene: TRBV5-1
J gene: TRBJ2-5
D gene: TRBD2
clone size: few
CDR3 protein: CASSFTSGEETQYF
CDR3 DNA: TGCGCCAGCAGCTTTACTAGCGGGGAAGAGACCCAGTACTTC

V gene: TRBV21-1
J gene: TRBJ2-1
D gene: -
clone size: once
CDR3 protein: CASSKGDSGQDEQFF
CDR3 DNA: TGTGCCAGCAGCAAAGGGGATAGCGGGCAGGATGAGCAGTTCTTC

V gene: TRBV7-9
J gene: TRBJ1-1
D gene: -
clone size: -
CDR3 protein: CASSPRRDTEAFF
CDR3 DNA: TGTGCCAGCAGCCCCCGGAGGGACACTGAAGCTTTCTTT

V gene: TRBV28
J gene: TRBJ2-7
D gene: TRBD2
clone size: -
CDR3 protein: CASSRGLAGSYEQYF
CDR3 DNA: TGTGCCAGCAGCCGAGGACTAGCGGGCTCCTACGAGCAGTACTTC

V gene: TRBV30
J gene: TRBJ1-4
D gene: -
clone size: -
CDR3 protein: CAWNRQANEKLFF
CDR3 DNA: TGTGCCTGGAATAGACAGGCAAATGAAAAACTGTTTTTT

V gene: TRBV15
J gene: TRBJ2-4
D gene: -
clone size: -
CDR3 protein: CATSRGDRRDKNIQYF
CDR3 DNA: TGTGCCACCAGCAGAGGAGACAGGAGAGATAAAAACATTCAGTACTTC

V gene: TRBV4-3
J gene: TRBJ2-3
D gene: TRBD2
clone size: -
CDR3 protein: CASSQDVGSGRVTDTQYF
CDR3 DNA: TGCGCCAGCAGCCAAGACGTAGGAAGCGGGAGAGTGACAGATACGCAGTATTTT

V gene: TRBV5-1
J gene: TRBJ2-1
D gene: -
clone size: -
CDR3 protein: CASSLVSGSYNEQFF
CDR3 DNA: TGCGCCAGCAGCTTGGTATCGGGGAGTTACAATGAGCAGTTCTTC

V gene: TRBV6-1
J gene: TRBJ2-5
D gene: -
clone size: -
CDR3 protein: CASSEDRGKETQYF
CDR3 DNA: TGTGCCAGCAGTGAAGATCGGGGGAAAGAGACCCAGTACTTC

V gene: TRBV27
J gene: TRBJ1-6
D gene: -
clone size: -
CDR3 protein: CASSSRDSSYNSPLHF
CDR3 DNA: TGTGCCAGCAGTTCCCGCGATAGCTCCTATAATTCACCCCTCCACTTT

V gene: TRBV5-1
J gene: TRBJ2-1
D gene: TRBD2
clone size: -
CDR3 protein: CASSLGLAGYAYNEQFF
CDR3 DNA: TGCGCCAGCAGCCTGGGACTAGCGGGATACGCCTACAATGAGCAGTTCTTC

V gene: TRBV6-1
J gene: TRBJ1-3
D gene: -
clone size: -
CDR3 protein: CASSEEAHISGNTIYF
CDR3 DNA: TGTGCCAGCAGTGAAGAGGCCCACATCTCTGGAAACACCATATATTTT

V gene: TRBV7-2
J gene: TRBJ2-1
D gene: -
clone size: once
CDR3 protein: CASSLRGPDEQFF
CDR3 DNA: TGTGCCAGCAGCTTAAGAGGGCCGGATGAGCAGTTCTTC